The 27 T cell receptor beta chains reported below all come from one sample, sequenced in a study of shared clonotypes between healthy human individuals. Assay used: immunoSEQ multiplex PCR; TCRdb lists only in-frame clones, some missing. The table records about 2.1 million clones, around 95% of them present only once. The naive CD8 fraction comprised CD45RO-negative cells positively selected for CCR7 and excluded terminally differentiated effector memory CD45RA+ cells. Sample: naive CD8+ T cells from PBMCs. All receptors come from a man aged 18-30 years in good health. Some clones in this sample may be carry-over from other donors' samples.

The gene calls are TRBV7-9 and TRBJ2-1; TRBD1 matches 7 bases. CDR1 is SEHNR and CDR2 is FQNEAQ in the germline V gene (reference sequence). The CDR3 runs to 15 residues. Losses at the gene ends were 6 bases for V and 7 bases for J; bases not matched to a gene: 12. The CDR3 protein is CASRAGDRVANEQFF. The CDR3 nucleotides are TGTGCCAGCAGGGCCGGCGACAGGGTGGCGAATGAGCAGTTCTTC. Together with reference TRBV7-9 and TRBJ2-1, the CDR3 gives the full variable domain: DTGVSQNPRHKITKRGQNVTFRCDPISEHNRLYWYRQTLGQGPEFLTYFQNEAQLEKSRLLSDRFSAERPKGSFSTLEIQRTEQGDSAMYLCASRAGDRVANEQFFGPGTRLTVL.

The chain couples TRBV5-4 to TRBJ2-7; 8 bases fit TRBD1. The CDR3 is 15 amino acids. The V gene's germline CDR1 is SGHNT and CDR2 YYREEE (reference sequence). Trimming removed 4 bases from V and 5 bases from J; junction bases left unmatched: 11. For the CDR3, the DNA is TGTGCCAGCAGCCCTGGACAGGGCATACTCCACGAGCAGTACTTC. Its protein is CASSPGQGILHEQYF.

CDR3 in DNA: TGTGCCATCAGTGAAGGGACAGGGGTAGATTTGGGTGAGCAGTACTTC. The encoded protein is CAISEGTGVDLGEQYF. The chain links TRBV10-3 to TRBJ2-7; TRBD1 agrees at 10 bases. Germline V gene sequence: CDR1 ENHRY, CDR2 SYGVKD. The junction had 12 bases not matched to a gene; V was cut back by 3 bases and J by 7 bases. The CDR3 is 16 amino acids.

V and J are TRBV25-1 and TRBJ2-3, with TRBD2 as a possible D gene (6 bases). This CDR3 spans 13 amino acids. Deletions cut 4 bases from V and 9 bases from J, with 14 bases between. From germline, CDR1 is MGHDK and CDR2 SYGVNS. CDR3 sequence reads: CASSGLVGGTQYF. The CDR3 DNA is TGTGCCAGCAGTGGCCTTGTTGGAGGGACGCAGTATTTT.

The genes are TRBV5-1 and TRBJ1-5; no definite D call. The germline V gene encodes CDR1 SGHRS and CDR2 YFSETQ. The length of the CDR3 is 13 residues. V was cut by 3 bases and J by 6 bases, with 10 bases left in between. The CDR3 bases are TGCGCCAGCAGCTACTACGGCGGTCAGCCCCAGCATTTT. Amino acids: CASSYYGGQPQHF. The entire variable domain, with the rest obtained from reference TRBV5-1 and TRBJ1-5, is as follows: KAGVTQTPRYLIKTRGQQVTLSCSPISGHRSVSWYQQTPGQGLQFLFEYFSETQRNKGNFPGRFSGRQFSNSRSEMNVSTLELGDSALYLCASSYYGGQPQHFGDGTRLSIL.

V and J are TRBV2 and TRBJ1-1; D unresolved. This CDR3 contains 13 residues. Germline CDR1 is SNHLY and CDR2 is FYNNEI. Deletions cut 9 bases from V and 5 bases from J, with 16 bases between. DNA for the CDR3: TGTGCCAGATCAGACCCCCCGGGGACTGAAGCTTTCTTT. Its protein is CARSDPPGTEAFF.

V usage is TRBV7-8 and J usage is TRBJ1-5, with 8 bases fitting TRBD1. Germline V CDR1 and CDR2: SGHVS, FQNEAQ. Trimming at V came to 1 base and at J to 1 base, leaving 6 bases not matched to a gene. There are 17 residues in the CDR3. CDR3 residues: CASSLDFQGASNQPQHF. The DNA of the CDR3 is TGTGCCAGCAGCTTAGATTTTCAGGGGGCGAGCAATCAGCCCCAGCATTTT.

V gene TRBV25-1 combines with J gene TRBJ1-5; D gene uncertain. Trimming removed 5 bases from V and 3 bases from J, with 11 bases in between. The CDR3 consists of 14 residues. The germline V gene has CDR1 MGHDK and CDR2 SYGVNS. The CDR3 loop reads CASSTGVLNQPQHF. CDR3 nucleotide sequence: TGTGCCAGCAGTACCGGGGTCCTCAATCAGCCCCAGCATTTT.

Notes on this clone: The junction and the germline gene differ at one end; a read error may be behind it. The same CDR3 is also encoded by other DNA sequences in this sample. The chain couples TRBV9 to TRBJ2-1; maybe TRBD2 (5 bases). The V gene's germline CDR1 is SGDLS and CDR2 YYNGEE. The CDR3 is 12 amino acids. Here the CDR3 reads CASSVTYNEQFF. Written as DNA, the CDR3 is TGTGCCAGTAGCGTGACCTACAATGAGCAGTTCTTC.

This chain joins TRBV7-6 and TRBJ2-7, with D perhaps TRBD2 (6 bases). The germline gives CDR1 SGHVS, CDR2 FNYEAQ. The CDR3 has 16 residues. V shed 6 bases and J shed 9 bases, with 27 bases lying between them. Written as DNA, the CDR3 is TGTGCCAGCAGTCGACCGGCGGCGGGGCCATACGATGGGCAGTACTTC. It translates to CASSRPAAGPYDGQYF.

The chain joins TRBV15 to TRBJ2-7; the match to TRBD2 covers 10 bases. The CDR3 has 15 amino acids. Trimming removed 3 bases from V and 6 bases from J; junction bases left unmatched: 8. Germline V CDR1 and CDR2: LNHNV, YYDKDF (reference sequence). CDR3 in amino acids: CATSSDPGLASEQYF. CDR3 nucleotides: TGTGCCACCAGCAGCGATCCGGGACTAGCGAGCGAGCAGTACTTC.

The chain recombines TRBV11-1 with TRBJ1-1, with D possibly being TRBD1 (5 bases). This CDR3 comprises 18 residues. Between the trimmed V and J ends, which lost 0 bases and 0 bases, there was a span of 17 bases. Germline V lookup: CDR1 SGHAT, CDR2 FQDESV (reference sequence). DNA of the CDR3: TGTGCCAGCAGCTTAGCGTCGGGACGGGCCATAATGAACACTGAAGCTTTCTTT. It translates to CASSLASGRAIMNTEAFF.

The rearrangement links TRBV27 to TRBJ2-1, with D possibly being TRBD1 (5 bases). Germline-derived CDR1 and CDR2 are MNHEY and SMNVEV (reference sequence). CDR3 length: 12 amino acids. The germline V and J ends were trimmed by 4 bases and 6 bases, with 7 bases remaining between them. CDR3 in amino acids: CASSWGSNEQFF. The CDR3 DNA reads TGTGCCAGCAGTTGGGGCTCCAATGAGCAGTTCTTC.

The chain combines TRBV7-9 with TRBJ1-1; weak D call: TRBD1 (6 bases). Germline V gene data show CDR1 as SEHNR and CDR2 as FQNEAQ (reference sequence). The CDR3 has 14 amino acids. Trimming cost V 4 bases and J 5 bases, with 14 bases left between them. The CDR3 loop reads CASSYREGWTEAFF. The CDR3 DNA sequence: TGTGCCAGCAGCTACAGGGAGGGATGGACTGAAGCTTTCTTT.

As concerns this clone: Within the sample, other DNA sequences also encode this same CDR3. The rearrangement links TRBV11-2 to TRBJ2-7; D is undetermined. Trimming left V 2 bases short and J 0 bases short, with 5 bases between. CDR1 and CDR2 (germline): SGHAT, FQNNGV. The CDR3 covers 13 residues. CDR3 amino acids: CASSLTPSYEQYF. The CDR3 DNA reads TGTGCCAGCAGCTTAACCCCCTCCTACGAGCAGTACTTC.

The V and J genes are TRBV12-2 and TRBJ1-2; TRBD1, the table's D call, was not compared with the DNA. TRBV12-2 is termed a pseudogene. This CDR3 region has 15 residues. This CDR3 is CASRLAQQGTYGYTF. CDR3 nucleotide sequence: TGTGCAAGTCGCTTAGCTCAGCAGGGGACCTATGGCTACACCTTC.

The chain recombines TRBV5-5 with TRBJ1-1, with D unclear. Germline V lookup: CDR1 SGHKS, CDR2 YYEKEE (reference sequence). Trimming removed 4 bases from V and 5 bases from J, with 21 bases in between. The length of the CDR3 is 16 residues. DNA of the CDR3: TGTGCCAGCAGCCTCCAATCGCGGACGGTGGGGACTGAAGCTTTCTTT. This gives the protein CASSLQSRTVGTEAFF.

The CDR3 bases are TGTGCCAGCAGCAAAGAAGGCACCGAACTAAGAGAGACCCAGTACTTC. Translation gives CASSKEGTELRETQYF. This chain connects TRBV21-1 to TRBJ2-5; TRBD2, the table's D call, was not compared with the DNA. TRBV21-1 is designated a pseudogene. The CDR3 loop spans 16 amino acids.

Worth noting for this clone: Within the sample, other DNA sequences also encode this same CDR3. The chain links TRBV19 to TRBJ2-1; D uncertain. The CDR3 spans 15 residues. Germline V gene sequence: CDR1 LNHDA, CDR2 SQIVND (reference sequence). Trimming shortened V by 1 base and J by 0 bases, and 7 bases separated the two germline ends. CDR3 coding DNA: TGTGCCAGTAGTATAGGATTTAGCTCCTACAATGAGCAGTTCTTC. As protein: CASSIGFSSYNEQFF.

V is TRBV10-3 and J is TRBJ2-2, with D maybe TRBD1 (6 bases). The V gene's germline CDR1 is ENHRY and CDR2 SYGVKD. The CDR3 contains 15 residues. Trimming left V 0 bases short and J 3 bases short, with 8 bases between. This chain's CDR3 is CAISESSGDTGELFF. The CDR3 DNA follows: TGTGCCATCAGTGAGTCCTCAGGGGACACCGGGGAGCTGTTTTTT.

Remarks on this clone: Other nucleotide sequences in the sample specify the same CDR3. V is TRBV7-9 and J is TRBJ1-4; perhaps TRBD1 as D (5 bases). V was shortened by 5 bases and J by 8 bases, with 9 bases between the two germline ends. Germline V gene sequence: CDR1 SEHNR, CDR2 FQNEAQ (reference sequence). This CDR3 spans 12 amino acids. CDR3 DNA sequence: TGTGCCAGCAGCAGGGACGTGGAAAAACTGTTTTTT. Its translation: CASSRDVEKLFF.

The CDR3 sequence: CASSSIGGHLPLEQYF. Written as DNA, the CDR3 is TGTGCCAGTAGTTCAATCGGGGGGCATCTCCCCCTCGAGCAGTACTTC. V usage is TRBV19 and J usage is TRBJ2-7; perhaps TRBD2 as D (7 bases). The V end lost 5 bases, the J end lost 6 bases, and 23 bases lay between the germline ends. Germline V lookup: CDR1 LNHDA, CDR2 SQIVND (reference sequence). This CDR3 is 16 amino acids long. Full variable domain (outside the CDR3, taken from reference TRBV19 and TRBJ2-7): DGGITQSPKYLFRKEGQNVTLSCEQNLNHDAMYWYRQDPGQGLRLIYYSQIVNDFQKGDIAEGYSVSREKKESFPLTVTSAQKNPTAFYLCASSSIGGHLPLEQYFGPGTRLTVT.

The chain uses TRBV6-5 and TRBJ2-7, with D perhaps matching TRBD1 (5 bases). The CDR3 consists of 12 residues. CDR1 and CDR2 from the germline V gene are MNHEY and SVGAGI. Trimming pared 6 bases from V and 4 bases from J, leaving 10 bases between. The CDR3 protein is CASRGARYEQYF. The DNA of the CDR3 is TGTGCCAGCAGAGGGGCCCGATACGAGCAGTACTTC.

The chain combines TRBV29-1 with TRBJ2-3; a weak D match, TRBD2 (6 bases). Germline V lookup: CDR1 SQVTM, CDR2 ANQGSEA. V lost 0 bases, J lost 0 bases, and 10 bases lay in between. The CDR3 covers 15 residues. CDR3 loop: CSVEDPSGSTDTQYF. The DNA of the CDR3 is TGCAGCGTTGAAGACCCCAGCGGGAGCACAGATACGCAGTATTTT.

The rearrangement links TRBV11-2 to TRBJ1-2, with TRBD1 as a possible D gene (6 bases). CDR1 SGHAT and CDR2 FQNNGV come from the germline V gene. Between the trimmed V and J ends, which lost 6 bases and 6 bases, there was a span of 17 bases. The CDR3 is made up of 14 amino acids. The CDR3 DNA follows: TGTGCCAGCAGACACCGGACAGAAAGAGATGGCTACACCTTC. It is translated as CASRHRTERDGYTF.

The chain combines TRBV11-2 with TRBJ2-3; 9 nucleotides match TRBD1. Per the germline V gene, CDR1 is SGHAT and CDR2 is FQNNGV. The length of the CDR3 is 16 residues. Trimming took 5 bases from V and 5 from J; bases not matched to a gene: 11. For the CDR3, the DNA is TGTGCCAGCAGCCCCGCCCGGGGGACAGGGCGAGATACGCAGTATTTT. This translates into CASSPARGTGRDTQYF.

The chain couples TRBV11-2 to TRBJ2-1, with D perhaps TRBD1 or TRBD2 (5 bases each). Germline V gene lookup returns CDR1 SGHAT and CDR2 FQNNGV. Trimming removed 5 bases at V and 7 bases at J, with 21 bases between. The CDR3 consists of 16 residues. CDR3 in amino acids: CASSTRDRTYQNEQFF. In DNA, the CDR3 is TGTGCCAGCAGCACCCGGGACCGAACGTACCAGAATGAGCAGTTCTTC. The variable domain in full, with the rest retrieved from reference TRBV11-2 and TRBJ2-1, is EAGVAQSPRYKIIEKRQSVAFWCNPISGHATLYWYQQILGQGPKLLIQFQNNGVVDDSQLPKDRFSAERLKGVDSTLKIQPAKLEDSAVYLCASSTRDRTYQNEQFFGPGTRLTVL.